Given below is one T cell receptor beta chain in context. The CDR3 is 14 amino acids. In germline, CDR1 is SGHTA, CDR2 FQGNSA. V lost 5 bases and J 1 base, leaving 9 bases between the germline ends. This sample is part of a study of blood T cell repertoires in COVID-19. Study-wide background: The United States, Italy and Spain provided the acute and convalescent COVID-19 samples. PBMCs, B-cell-depleted T cells, or T cells provided the cDNA or gDNA that made up the material.

Authors' processing steps: Researchers report that nucleated cell counts were estimated from reference gene primer amplification. Method: immunoSEQ multiplex PCR; TCRdb's copy keeps in-frame clones and lacks some. From that table come the V and J calls and clone size; the DNA was used to work out D and trimming. This table has around 100,000 clones, around 90% appearing once. V is TRBV7-2 and J is TRBJ2-1, with D possibly matching TRBD1 (5 bases). The TCR originated in a man aged 50 or older with active COVID-19. The sequenced sample was peripheral blood. The CDR3 DNA is TGTGCCAGCAGCGGGGCAGGTTCCTACAATGAGCAGTTCTTC. Residues: CASSGAGSYNEQFF. The full variable domain, rest sourced from reference TRBV7-2 and TRBJ2-1, is GAGVSQSPSNKVTEKGKDVELRCDPISGHTALYWYRQSLGQGLEFLIYFQGNSAPDKSGLPSDRFSAERTGGSVSTLTIQRTQQEDSAVYLCASSGAGSYNEQFFGPGTRLTVL.